This T cell receptor beta chain was captured by sequencing in a study of blood T cell repertoires in COVID-19. Only in-frame clones appear in the TCRdb table, and some are missing; sequencing was by immunoSEQ multiplex PCR. The data hold 200,000 to 250,000 clones, with 85% to 90% observed a single time. After removal of 5 bases from V and 5 bases from J, the junction contained 6 bases not matched to a gene. The CDR3 length is 14 residues. CDR1 is LNHDA and CDR2 is SQIVND in the germline V gene (reference sequence). The TCR was taken from a man aged 25-45 years with COVID-19, enrolled during active disease. The chain employs TRBV19 and TRBJ2-1; TRBD2 agrees at 7 bases. Sequencing was carried out using peripheral blood. This CDR3 reads CASSGAGPHNEQFF. In nucleotides, the CDR3 is TGTGCCAGTAGTGGAGCGGGGCCCCACAATGAGCAGTTCTTC.